Listed here is a single T cell receptor beta chain. There are 12 residues in the CDR3. The V end lost 0 bases, the J end lost 5 bases, and 7 bases lay between the germline ends. CDR1 GTSNPN and CDR2 SVGIG come from the germline V gene (reference sequence). Data came from immunoSEQ multiplex PCR; TCRdb stores just in-frame clones and leaves some out. The table records tens of thousands of clones, roughly 91% of them present only once. The source of the sample is a study of T cell changes during pregnancy in multiple sclerosis. The J gene is TRBJ1-2, the V gene TRBV30; D unclear. The clonotype originates from a female donor with multiple sclerosis, enrolled in a pregnancy study. Sequenced material: peripheral blood, taken before pregnancy. CDR3 DNA sequence: TGTGCCTGGAGTGTACAGTCATATGGCTACACCTTC. Residues: CAWSVQSYGYTF.